This TCR beta chain appears in the sequencing data of a study of T cell responses to AZD1222 COVID-19 vaccine. Broader study findings: Repertoire samples came only from after the peak T cell response. Researchers report vaccine-associated CD4 TCRs spanning spike, with dominance at 160-218 and 743-854.

The junction had 4 bases not matched to a gene; V was cut back by 8 bases and J by 1 base. Per the germline V gene, CDR1 is KGHSH and CDR2 is LQKENI. The CDR3 totals 14 residues. Clones were sequenced by immunoSEQ multiplex PCR, and TCRdb holds only the in-frame ones, with some missing. The sample holds 85,000 to 130,000 clones, 93% seen once. As regards this clone: The antigen is not known.

This specimen was peripheral blood, taken on day 0 of AZD1222 vaccination. The chain employs TRBV18 and TRBJ2-1; 8 bases agree with TRBD1. This clonotype was obtained from an adult in good health. In nucleotides, the CDR3 is TGTGCCAGCAAGCAGGGGGCTTCCTACAATGAGCAGTTCTTC. Translation gives CASKQGASYNEQFF. The full variable domain, in which reference TRBV18 and TRBJ2-1 provide the parts outside the CDR3, is NAGVMQNPRHLVRRRGQEARLRCSPMKGHSHVYWYRQLPEEGLKFMVYLQKENIIDESGMPKERFSAEFPKEGPSILRIQQVVRGDSAAYFCASKQGASYNEQFFGPGTRLTVL.